This T cell receptor beta chain is drawn from a study of T-cell reconstitution after alpha-beta-depleted transplantation in children (dated by TCRdb to the mid-2010s). Background on the whole study: The study quantitatively tracked T-cell immune reconstitution after TCRalphabeta/CD19-depleted allogeneic hematopoietic cell transplantation in children using TCR repertoire profiling. Paper-wide results and their limitations: The high TCRbeta diversity at day 60 in some patients was ascribed to recipient T cells and intrathymic progenitors that had survived conditioning. About two months after transplant, the apparently early recovery of alphabetaT-cell counts reportedly depended on just several hundred clones that had expanded rapidly and came from non-depleted graft cells. The frequencies of hyperexpanded clones fell over the following months, and after one year, T-cell counts and TCRbeta diversity were mostly attributed to newly produced T cells.

CDR3 length: 18 amino acids, cysteine to phenylalanine. Only CDR3 DNA remains: 54 bases, in frame from the first base. From the germline V gene, CDR1 is MNHEY and CDR2 is SVGAGI. V loses 1 base, J loses 0 bases, and the germline ends lie 13 bases apart. This clonotype was detected only a few times. Its target antigen remains unknown. Base qualities were left out, and no much larger clone turns up one base away. The library was made by PCR. Sequencing relied on an Illumina HiSeq 2500. TCR library preparation used molecular barcoding, with unique molecular identifiers applied to normalize quantification of the TCRbeta repertoire. TCRdb took the public reads, trimmed them with fastp at Q25, ran MiXCR for clone calling and kept in-frame beta chains. Duplicate CDR3 protein sequences are folded into a single record with the most common DNA and genes. A total of around 600,000 distinct CDR3 sequences appear in this sample, under 25% of them only once. Together, the top ten hold about 14% of the sample.

The sample's treatment or condition label, in plain terms: allogeneic hematopoietic cell transplantation with graft depleted of TCRalphabeta T cells and CD19 B cells. The transplant recipients were children given TCRalphabeta/CD19-depleted allogeneic hematopoietic cell grafts. The receptor comes from a boy less than two years old who had a stem cell transplant for acute myeloid leukemia, so the T cells may come from the graft donor. The sample was PBMCs, mostly from graft donor cells, taken 360 days after TCRalphabeta/CD19-depleted stem cell transplant. The sequence joins TRBV6-5 to TRBJ1-6; the D gene identity is not certain. The encoded CDR3 is CASSYFVGVSSYNSPLHF. The DNA sequence reads TGTGCCAGCAGTTACTTCGTTGGGGTTAGCTCCTATAATTCACCCCTCCACTTT.